The clone carrying this TCR beta chain was found many times. The antigen remains unidentified. TCRdb analysed the 5' RACE reads with MiXCR anew, one entry per CDR3 protein. The sample shows some 220,000 distinct CDR3 sequences, roughly 3.3% of them seen only once. This CDR3 is built from 15 residues. From germline, CDR1 is MNHEY and CDR2 SVGAGI. V was trimmed by 2 bases and J by 1 base, leaving 8 bases between them. The data were obtained in a study of T cells after yellow fever vaccination. General study results and limits: Contaminants from the bulk population, in the form of abundant clonotypes, could be found in FACS-sorted repertoires. Among primary-vaccination clones, most reappeared after the booster, at around 97% for CD4 and more than 85% for CD8.

This receptor was obtained from a young man who received the YFV17D yellow fever vaccine. The sample in question was CD4+ T cells sorted from PBMCs, obtained 10 days after the yellow fever booster vaccination. The chain carries TRBV6-5 and TRBJ1-4; D remains ambiguous. CDR3 amino acids: CASSYTIRTNEKLFF. DNA of the CDR3: TGTGCCAGCAGTTACACTATCCGAACTAATGAAAAACTGTTTTTT.